A selection of T cell receptor beta chains follows, all from one sample in a study of T cells after yellow fever vaccination. TCRdb independently ran MiXCR on the 5' RACE reads; one entry per CDR3 protein. The sample contains under 550,000 distinct CDR3 sequences, less than 25% of which appear only once. The sequencing used PBMCs, collected 20 to 25 days after the first yellow fever vaccination. Receptors originate from a man in his late teens or twenties who received the YFV17D yellow fever vaccine. CDR3s include the opening cysteine and the closing phenylalanine or tryptophan. D genes are given only for firm matches. Clone size is given for some rows only: seen once, a few or many times, or a class if the clone is expanded.

D gene	V gene	clone size	J gene	CDR3 protein	CDR3 DNA
.	TRBV20-1	few	TRBJ2-5	CSARGTPQETQYF	TGCAGTGCTAGAGGTACTCCTCAAGAGACCCAGTACTTC
TRBD2	TRBV5-4	few	TRBJ2-1	CASRESSGGAEFF	TGTGCCAGCAGGGAGAGTAGCGGGGGGGCGGAGTTCTTC
.	TRBV25-1	.	TRBJ1-1	CASSEYVVMNTEAFF	TGTGCCAGCAGTGAATACGTTGTTATGAACACTGAAGCTTTCTTT
TRBD1	TRBV4-1	.	TRBJ1-6	CASSRETGVNSPLHF	TGCGCCAGCAGCCGGGAAACAGGGGTTAATTCACCCCTCCACTTT
TRBD1	TRBV5-1	few	TRBJ2-2	CASSLEGSAGGVTGELFF	TGCGCCAGCAGCTTGGAAGGGTCCGCAGGGGGCGTCACCGGGGAGCTGTTTTTT
.	TRBV6-1	few	TRBJ1-5	CASSESRTLGVTQHF	TGTGCCAGCAGTGAAAGCAGGACCCTTGGGGTGACCCAGCATTTT
.	TRBV4-3	few	TRBJ1-2	CASSQGIYRRYGYTF	TGCGCCAGCAGCCAAGGAATCTACCGGCGCTATGGCTACACCTTC
.	TRBV7-2	many	TRBJ2-7	CASSLAVSYEQYF	TGTGCCAGCAGTTTAGCGGTTTCCTACGAGCAGTACTTC
.	TRBV7-9	few	TRBJ2-3	CASSPPHTQYF	TGTGCCAGCAGCCCCCCGCATACGCAGTATTTT
TRBD1	TRBV5-1	.	TRBJ2-7	CASSHLDREVEQYF	TGCGCCAGCAGCCACCTGGACAGGGAGGTCGAGCAGTACTTC
TRBD1	TRBV12-3/TRBV12-4	.	TRBJ1-2	CASSSSGTGGHYTF	TGTGCCAGCAGTTCGAGTGGGACAGGGGGACACTACACCTTC
.	TRBV20-1	few	TRBJ2-4	CSASSPGLANIQYF	TGCAGTGCTAGTTCCCCGGGGTTGGCAAACATTCAGTACTTC
.	TRBV18	.	TRBJ2-7	CASSPQGHEQYF	TGTGCCAGCTCACCCCAGGGCCACGAGCAGTACTTC
.	TRBV7-2	once	TRBJ2-7	CASSAHSQVSSYEQYF	TGTGCCAGCAGCGCTCACTCACAGGTCAGCTCCTACGAGCAGTACTTC
.	TRBV5-6	few	TRBJ1-2	CASSLDRLNYGYTF	TGTGCCAGCAGCTTGGACAGGCTCAACTATGGCTACACCTTC
TRBD1	TRBV24-1	.	TRBJ2-3	CATSDFKGARIDTQYF	TGTGCCACCAGTGATTTTAAGGGGGCGCGGATAGATACGCAGTATTTT
TRBD1	TRBV14	few	TRBJ2-5	CASSPRTGKETQYF	TGTGCCAGCAGCCCACGGACAGGAAAAGAGACCCAGTACTTC
TRBD1	TRBV18	.	TRBJ2-5	CASSPLGPGQGDKETQYF	TGTGCCAGCTCACCCCTCGGGCCTGGACAGGGGGACAAAGAGACCCAGTACTTC
.	TRBV19	few	TRBJ1-1	CASNPFVGDTEAFF	TGTGCCAGTAACCCGTTTGTCGGAGACACTGAAGCTTTCTTT
.	TRBV18	few	TRBJ1-1	CASSPAGGGDTEAFF	TGTGCCAGCTCACCGGCCGGGGGCGGGGACACTGAAGCTTTCTTT
TRBD1	TRBV29-1	once	TRBJ1-2	CSVEGTGEDYGYTF	TGCAGCGTTGAAGGTACAGGGGAGGACTATGGCTACACCTTC